The 21 T cell receptor beta chains in this list originate from one sample, sequenced in a study of blood T cells in healthy people across ages. The second PCR ran roughly 6 to 12 cycles with a sample-barcoded 5' primer and J-beta primers. Each CDR3 protein is one row after TCRdb ran MiXCR on the 5' RACE reads. The sample carries 1.8 million or so distinct CDR3 sequences, around 42% recorded once. Input material: blood. The receptor set was obtained from a human donor in good health.

Details on this clonotype: A much larger clone is a single base away; this may be a read error. The gene calls are TRBV29-1 and TRBJ2-1; D unresolved. CDR3 size: 14 residues. Trimming shortened V by 4 bases and J by 0 bases, and 10 bases separated the two germline ends. From germline, CDR1 is SQVTM and CDR2 ANQGSEA. CDR3 DNA sequence: TGCAGCGTTGGCAGGTCCGGCTCCTACAATGAGCAGTTCTTC. Its protein is CSVGRSGSYNEQFF.

This clonotype was seen a few times. V is TRBV25-1 and J is TRBJ2-3; D gene ambiguous. The V gene lost 7 bases and the J gene lost 4 bases, with 12 bases spanning the gap. CDR1 and CDR2 (germline): MGHDK, SYGVNS. The CDR3 has 13 amino acids. The CDR3 DNA follows: TGTGCCAGCACTAACCCGCCCTCAGATACGCAGTATTTT. This gives the protein CASTNPPSDTQYF.

This clonotype has only a few counts. V and J are TRBV5-1 and TRBJ2-7; the D gene is possibly TRBD2 (5 bases). The CDR3 is 14 residues long. V was trimmed by 1 base and J by 2 bases, leaving 10 bases between them. CDR1 and CDR2 from the germline V gene are SGHRS and YFSETQ. CDR3 protein: CASSLFEGTYEQYF. The CDR3, as DNA: TGCGCCAGCAGCTTGTTTGAGGGAACCTACGAGCAGTACTTC.

This chain joins TRBV10-3 and TRBJ1-2; no reliable D call. Trimming stripped 5 bases from V and 5 bases from J, with 9 bases between. This CDR3 spans 12 amino acids. The V gene's germline CDR1 is ENHRY and CDR2 SYGVKD. CDR3 residues: CAISQDAYGYTF. The CDR3 region has the DNA TGTGCCATCAGTCAGGACGCTTATGGCTACACCTTC.

J is TRBJ1-1 and V is TRBV6-2 or TRBV6-3; maybe TRBD1 (6 bases). The CDR3 spans 13 residues. Germline V gene lookup returns CDR1 MNHEY and CDR2 SVGEGT. The germline V and J ends were trimmed by 6 bases and 4 bases, with 12 bases remaining between them. The CDR3 sequence is CASRATGSTEAFF. Written as DNA, the CDR3 is TGTGCCAGCAGAGCAACAGGGTCCACTGAAGCTTTCTTT.

The chain is built from TRBV10-3 and TRBJ1-2, with D hard to call. V gave up 7 bases and J gave up 4 bases, with 7 bases separating them. The CDR3 contains 11 residues. The V gene's germline CDR1 is ENHRY and CDR2 SYGVKD. The CDR3 DNA is TGTGCCATCACTAACAGCTATGGCTACACCTTC. Protein sequence: CAITNSYGYTF.

The CDR3 coding sequence is TGTGCCAGCAGTTACTCGATTTTAAGAGAGACCCAGTACTTC. It specifies CASSYSILRETQYF. The chain links TRBV6-2 or TRBV6-3 to TRBJ2-5; D is undetermined. V was shortened by 0 bases and J by 4 bases, with 9 bases between the two germline ends. The CDR3 is 14 amino acids. Germline values: CDR1 MNHEY, CDR2 SVGEGT.

The V and J genes are TRBV7-2 and TRBJ2-4; D not resolved. TRBJ2-7 explains the end of the DNA better; the J call may be wrong. The CDR3 is made up of 15 amino acids. Germline values: CDR1 SGHTA, CDR2 FQGNSA. CDR3 in DNA: TGTGCCAGCAGCTTCAGCTTGTCACAGTCCTACGAGCAGTACTTC. Its translation is CASSFSLSQSYEQYF.

This chain uses TRBV7-3 with TRBJ1-1; 7 nucleotides align to TRBD1. Per germline, CDR1 SGHTA and CDR2 FQGTGA. Trimming took 5 bases from V and 1 from J; bases not matched to a gene: 7. The CDR3 runs 15 residues. The DNA for the CDR3 is TGTGCCAGCAGCCGACTCAGGGGGGCGAACACTGAAGCTTTCTTT. The encoded protein is CASSRLRGANTEAFF.

This clonotype showed up just a few times. In DNA form, the CDR3 reads TGTGCCAGCAGCCCCCGGACAGGGCAACACGAGCAGTACTTC. Amino acid sequence: CASSPRTGQHEQYF. The genes are TRBV5-4 and TRBJ2-7; TRBD1 matches 8 bases. CDR1 is SGHNT and CDR2 is YYREEE in the germline V gene (reference sequence). The CDR3 runs 14 residues. V shed 4 bases and J 5 bases; nucleotides not matched to a gene: 8.

This clonotype showed up many times. V is TRBV2 and J is TRBJ2-7, with 11 bases matching TRBD1. The V gene end was trimmed by 6 bases and the J gene end by 2 bases; junction bases not matched to a gene: 3. Looked up from germline, CDR1 is SNHLY and CDR2 is FYNNEI. This CDR3 is built from 14 residues. The CDR3, as DNA: TGTGCCAGCAGCGAGGACAGGGGGCCCTACGAGCAGTACTTC. This sequence encodes CASSEDRGPYEQYF.

The chain couples TRBV2 to TRBJ2-1; 11 bases match TRBD1. Germline V gene sequence: CDR1 SNHLY, CDR2 FYNNEI. The CDR3 consists of 16 residues. V shed 6 bases and J 0 bases; nucleotides not matched to a gene: 4. CDR3 sequence: CASRGGTGGSYNEQFF. The DNA for the CDR3 is TGTGCCAGCAGGGGCGGGACAGGGGGCTCCTACAATGAGCAGTTCTTC.

In the case of this clonotype: Germline is not matched at one junction end, which may reflect a read error. The chain employs TRBV7-7 and TRBJ2-3; D might be TRBD2 (6 bases). Germline CDR1 and CDR2: SSHAT and FNYEAQ (reference sequence). This CDR3 region has 16 residues. The CDR3 spells CASSAARDLSTDTQYF. As DNA, the CDR3 is TGTGCCAGCAGTGCTGCGCGGGACCTTAGCACGGATACGCAGTATTTT.

Worth noting for this clonotype: A much larger clonotype is one base distant, so this may be a read error. This chain connects TRBV10-3 to TRBJ2-7, with D unresolved. Judging by the DNA end, TRBJ2-5 fits better; the J call may be wrong. CDR1 and CDR2 from the germline V gene are ENHRY and SYGVKD. The CDR3 has 14 amino acids. The CDR3 here is CAIRDPRHSETQYF. CDR3 DNA: TGTGCCATCAGGGATCCCAGGCACTCCGAGACCCAGTACTTC.

The V gene is TRBV12-3 or TRBV12-4, the J gene TRBJ2-3; no firm D call. Trimming cost V 4 bases and J 7 bases, with 12 bases left between them. The CDR3 totals 13 residues. The CDR3 DNA follows: TGTGCCAGCAGTTGGCTGGAAGTATATACGCAGTATTTT. Encoded protein: CASSWLEVYTQYF.

The CDR3 DNA reads as TGCGCCAGCAGCCAAGACAAGGGACGGGGCACTGAAGCTTTCTTT. Its translation: CASSQDKGRGTEAFF. The rearrangement links TRBV4-1 to TRBJ1-1; TRBD1 might be the D (5 bases). Germline V gene sequence: CDR1 MGHRA, CDR2 YSYEKL. The CDR3 is made up of 15 amino acids. Trimming shortened V by 0 bases and J by 4 bases, and 12 bases separated the two germline ends.

The chain has TRBV10-3 and TRBJ1-2, with D hard to call. This CDR3 spans 12 amino acids. Germline CDR1 and CDR2: ENHRY and SYGVKD. The germline V and J ends were trimmed by 3 bases and 7 bases, with 9 bases remaining between them. The CDR3 reads CAISDETLGYTF. The CDR3, as DNA: TGTGCCATCAGTGACGAGACTCTTGGCTACACCTTC.

A few counts support this clonotype. The gene calls are TRBV6-5 and TRBJ1-4; D not certain. Trimming stripped 7 bases from V and 8 bases from J, with 23 bases between. Per the germline V gene, CDR1 is MNHEY and CDR2 is SVGAGI. The CDR3 runs 16 residues. In DNA form, the CDR3 reads TGTGCCAGCACCGACAAGGAGGAAGCCGCCGGGGAAAAACTGTTTTTT. Protein: CASTDKEEAAGEKLFF.

This rearrangement joins TRBV4-2 to TRBJ1-1; tentative D call: TRBD1 (6 bases). CDR1 and CDR2 (germline): LGHNA, YNFKEQ. The CDR3 totals 12 residues. The ends were cut back, 0 bases at V and 10 bases at J, with 9 bases in the middle. The CDR3 spells CASSQDGRGAFF. CDR3 coding DNA: TGTGCCAGCAGCCAAGACGGCAGGGGAGCTTTCTTT.

This chain joins TRBV12-3 or TRBV12-4 and TRBJ2-7; D possibly matches TRBD1 or TRBD2 (5 bases each). V dropped 1 base and J dropped 6 bases, with 13 bases sitting between them. CDR3 length: 14 residues. As DNA, the CDR3 is TGTGCCAGCAGTTTAGTGGGTCGGGGACGCGAGCAGTACTTC. Residues: CASSLVGRGREQYF.

The V call is TRBV14, the J call TRBJ1-1; D remains ambiguous. The CDR3 has 14 residues. V was trimmed by 4 bases and J by 0 bases, leaving 9 bases between them. Germline CDR1 and CDR2: SGHDN and FVKESK. CDR3 bases: TGTGCCAGCAGCCGAGGAATCTTGAACACTGAAGCTTTCTTT. Translation: CASSRGILNTEAFF.